The 21 T cell receptor beta chains listed next were all sequenced from one sample in a study of Ad26.COV2.S vaccination and SARS-CoV-2 variants. Clones were read by immunoSEQ multiplex PCR, and TCRdb kept only the in-frame ones, dropping some. This repertoire shows a few hundred thousand clones, 80% to 95% found once; its top ten account for approximately 4.3%. Treatment specified: around 19 received Ad26.COV2.S at low or high dose, single or two shots; 5 received placebo; per-sample allocation not given. Day 63 after the first injection of vaccine or placebo was the sampling time. Sample: peripheral blood, taken in a trial of Ad26.COV2.S vaccine versus placebo. The receptor set was obtained from a person aged 18-60 years who received the Ad26.COV2.S COVID-19 vaccine or a placebo.

Comments on this clone: Germline is not matched at one junction end, which may reflect a read error. The chain employs TRBV29-1 and TRBJ1-4; D unclear. CDR3 length: 11 amino acids. Per germline, CDR1 SQVTM and CDR2 ANQGSEA. The CDR3 DNA sequence: TGCGGCGTCAAAGTAGCTGAAAAACTGTTTTTT. As protein: CGVKVAEKLFF. The entire variable domain, with the rest obtained from reference TRBV29-1 and TRBJ1-4, is as follows: SAVISQKPSRDICQRGTSLTIQCQVDSQVTMMFWYRQQPGQSLTLIATANQGSEATYESGFVIDKFPISRPNLTFSTLTVSNMSPEDSSIYLCGVKVAEKLFFGSGTQLSVL.

The chain carries TRBV30 and TRBJ1-5; D possibly corresponds to TRBD1 (6 bases). This CDR3 is 13 amino acids long. V dropped 1 base and J dropped 9 bases, with 13 bases sitting between them. Germline lookup yields CDR1 GTSNPN and CDR2 SVGIG (reference sequence). The CDR3 DNA reads TGTGCCTGGAGTGGGACAGTGGCATCGCCCCAGCATTTT. Translated: CAWSGTVASPQHF.

The CDR3 region is CASSFLQGASTDTQYF. The CDR3 nucleotides are TGTGCCAGCAGTTTCCTACAGGGGGCCAGCACAGATACGCAGTATTTT. The V gene is TRBV27, the J gene TRBJ2-3; 9 bases are a match to TRBD1. This CDR3 region has 16 residues. Germline V gives CDR1 MNHEY, CDR2 SMNVEV (reference sequence). J was trimmed by 0 bases and V by 3 bases; bases with no gene match: 4.

V usage is TRBV27 and J usage is TRBJ1-3; no clear D gene. Germline V CDR1 and CDR2: MNHEY, SMNVEV (reference sequence). Trimming left V 3 bases short and J 0 bases short, with 6 bases between. The CDR3 is 14 residues long. The CDR3 loop is CASSLSRSGNTIYF. As DNA, the CDR3 is TGTGCCAGCAGTTTGTCCCGCTCTGGAAACACCATATATTTT.

The gene calls are TRBV29-1 and TRBJ2-1; tentative D call: TRBD1 (6 bases). Germline V gene sequence: CDR1 SQVTM, CDR2 ANQGSEA. CDR3 length equals 12 residues. Trimming stripped 3 bases from V and 5 bases from J, with 8 bases between. The CDR3 is CSVEGQNNEQFF. The CDR3 coding sequence is TGCAGCGTTGAGGGACAAAACAATGAGCAGTTCTTC.

This sequence joins TRBV4-1 and TRBJ2-1; D may be TRBD1 (5 bases). Trimming left V 1 base short and J 9 bases short, with 13 bases between. The germline V gene has CDR1 MGHRA and CDR2 YSYEKL. This CDR3 is built from 14 residues. The CDR3 region has the DNA TGCGCCAGCAGCCAAGGGCAGGGTATCTTTGAGCAGTTCTTC. Translation gives CASSQGQGIFEQFF.

This clone was found once. V gene TRBV9 combines with J gene TRBJ2-2; 9 positions match TRBD1. This CDR3 has 17 residues. Germline lookup yields CDR1 SGDLS and CDR2 YYNGEE. Unmatched junction bases numbered 7, after V lost 0 bases and J lost 4 bases. CDR3 residues: CASSVGGTGYFTGELFF. CDR3 DNA sequence: TGTGCCAGCAGCGTAGGGGGGACAGGGTATTTCACCGGGGAGCTGTTTTTT.

The rearrangement joins TRBV7-9 to TRBJ2-7, with 8 bases identical to TRBD1. Germline lookup yields CDR1 SEHNR and CDR2 FQNEAQ (reference sequence). The V segment lost 7 bases and the J segment 2 bases; nucleotides outside the gene matches: 7. CDR3 length equals 14 residues. CDR3 residues: CASTPGGETYEQYF. As DNA, the CDR3 is TGTGCCAGCACCCCAGGGGGCGAAACCTACGAGCAGTACTTC.

The chain uses TRBV11-3 and TRBJ2-5, with 11 bases identical to TRBD1. Germline lookup yields CDR1 SGHNT and CDR2 YENEEA. Losses at the gene ends were 5 bases for V and 7 bases for J; bases not matched to a gene: 9. The CDR3 runs to 15 residues. The CDR3: CASSKGQGVTGTQYF. As DNA, the CDR3 is TGTGCCAGCAGCAAGGGACAGGGGGTGACGGGGACCCAGTACTTC.

The chain is built from TRBV6-6 and TRBJ2-7; D is unclear. Trimming removed 4 bases at V and 0 bases at J, with 10 bases between. Germline loops: CDR1 MNHNY, CDR2 SVGAGI (reference sequence). The CDR3 runs 14 residues. The CDR3 DNA reads as TGTGCCAGCAGTTCGCGAGTTGTCTCCTACGAGCAGTACTTC. Translating it yields CASSSRVVSYEQYF.

The V call is TRBV5-6, the J call TRBJ1-5, with D hard to call. The germline gives CDR1 SGHDT, CDR2 YYEEEE. This CDR3 is built from 12 residues. Trimming shortened V by 2 bases and J by 6 bases, and 6 bases separated the two germline ends. CDR3 loop: CASSFYGQPQHF. The CDR3 DNA follows: TGTGCCAGCAGCTTTTACGGTCAGCCCCAGCATTTT.

The chain employs TRBV20-1 and TRBJ2-1; no definite D call. The V gene's germline CDR1 is DFQATT and CDR2 SNEGSKA (reference sequence). Between the trimmed V and J ends, which lost 4 bases and 0 bases, there was a span of 13 bases. This CDR3 comprises 15 residues. CDR3: CSAIEWDSSYNEQFF. The CDR3 DNA sequence: TGCAGTGCTATTGAATGGGATAGCTCCTACAATGAGCAGTTCTTC.

This clone showed up just once. This chain links TRBV29-1 with TRBJ2-7; 8 nucleotides line up with TRBD2. This CDR3 region has 15 residues. The J segment lost 2 bases and the V segment lost 5 bases, leaving 11 bases of the junction unmatched. Germline V gene lookup returns CDR1 SQVTM and CDR2 ANQGSEA. This chain's CDR3 is CSVTAGTSVTYEQYF. The CDR3 coding sequence is TGCAGCGTTACTGCCGGGACTAGTGTTACCTACGAGCAGTACTTC.

V and J are TRBV3-1 (or the pseudogene TRBV3-2) and TRBJ1-5; D is ambiguous. Germline CDR1 reads LGHDT; CDR2 reads YNNKEL (reference sequence). This CDR3 has 15 amino acids. The germline V and J ends were trimmed by 1 base and 3 bases, with 10 bases remaining between them. CDR3: CASSQATGNNQPQHF. The CDR3 nucleotides read TGTGCCAGCAGCCAAGCTACGGGGAACAATCAGCCCCAGCATTTT.

This clone came up a few times. The rearrangement joins TRBV5-1 to TRBJ2-5; 9 bases match TRBD1. Germline assignment: CDR1 SGHRS and CDR2 YFSETQ. The CDR3 runs 13 residues. After removal of 4 bases from V and 4 bases from J, the junction contained 2 bases not matched to a gene. This CDR3 is CASSAGQGETQYF. The CDR3 region has the DNA TGCGCCAGCAGCGCGGGACAGGGAGAGACCCAGTACTTC.

The J gene is TRBJ2-2, the V gene TRBV27; no definite D call. The V end lost 6 bases, the J end lost 5 bases, and 16 bases lay between the germline ends. CDR1 is MNHEY, CDR2 SMNVEV, per germline (reference sequence). CDR3 length: 15 residues. The CDR3 here is CASRRIGDGTGELFF. The CDR3 region has the DNA TGTGCCAGCAGGCGGATTGGGGATGGGACCGGGGAGCTGTTTTTT.

The J gene is TRBJ2-7, the V gene TRBV2; D might be TRBD2 (5 bases). Germline lookup yields CDR1 SNHLY and CDR2 FYNNEI. The CDR3 is made up of 16 amino acids. Trimming took 1 base from V and 4 from J, leaving 17 bases between them. For the CDR3, the DNA is TGTGCCAGCAGTGAAGGAGAGGGTCTAGCTAGGTACGAGCAGTACTTC. It specifies CASSEGEGLARYEQYF.

This sequence joins TRBV9 and TRBJ1-3; maybe TRBD1 (5 bases). Trimming took 2 bases from V and 2 from J, leaving 8 bases between them. The CDR3 runs to 14 residues. Germline CDR1 reads SGDLS; CDR2 reads YYNGEE. As DNA, the CDR3 is TGTGCCAGCAGCGTCGCAGGGACTGGAAACACCATATATTTT. As protein: CASSVAGTGNTIYF.

This rearrangement joins TRBV28 to TRBJ2-6, with TRBD1 matching 7 bases. Trimming removed 6 bases from V and 0 bases from J; junction bases left unmatched: 11. Per the germline V gene, CDR1 is MDHEN and CDR2 is SYDVKM. The CDR3 length is 18 residues. This chain's CDR3 is CASRFLRGISSGANVLTF. CDR3 in DNA: TGTGCCAGCAGATTTCTCAGGGGGATTAGCTCTGGGGCCAACGTCCTGACTTTC.

J is TRBJ2-7 and V is TRBV28; a weak D match, TRBD1 (6 bases). Per the germline V gene, CDR1 is MDHEN and CDR2 is SYDVKM. Trimming stripped 6 bases from V and 4 bases from J, with 13 bases between. There are 13 residues in the CDR3. The CDR3 nucleotides read TGTGCCAGCAGCACCTCACAGGGTTACGAGCAGTACTTC. It encodes CASSTSQGYEQYF.

The chain links TRBV15 to TRBJ2-7; D gene unclear. This CDR3 comprises 15 residues. The V gene's germline CDR1 is LNHNV and CDR2 YYDKDF (reference sequence). V was trimmed by 0 bases and J by 5 bases, leaving 14 bases between them. CDR3 loop: CATSREFRLSNEQYF. In DNA form, the CDR3 reads TGTGCCACCAGCAGAGAATTTAGGTTATCCAACGAGCAGTACTTC.